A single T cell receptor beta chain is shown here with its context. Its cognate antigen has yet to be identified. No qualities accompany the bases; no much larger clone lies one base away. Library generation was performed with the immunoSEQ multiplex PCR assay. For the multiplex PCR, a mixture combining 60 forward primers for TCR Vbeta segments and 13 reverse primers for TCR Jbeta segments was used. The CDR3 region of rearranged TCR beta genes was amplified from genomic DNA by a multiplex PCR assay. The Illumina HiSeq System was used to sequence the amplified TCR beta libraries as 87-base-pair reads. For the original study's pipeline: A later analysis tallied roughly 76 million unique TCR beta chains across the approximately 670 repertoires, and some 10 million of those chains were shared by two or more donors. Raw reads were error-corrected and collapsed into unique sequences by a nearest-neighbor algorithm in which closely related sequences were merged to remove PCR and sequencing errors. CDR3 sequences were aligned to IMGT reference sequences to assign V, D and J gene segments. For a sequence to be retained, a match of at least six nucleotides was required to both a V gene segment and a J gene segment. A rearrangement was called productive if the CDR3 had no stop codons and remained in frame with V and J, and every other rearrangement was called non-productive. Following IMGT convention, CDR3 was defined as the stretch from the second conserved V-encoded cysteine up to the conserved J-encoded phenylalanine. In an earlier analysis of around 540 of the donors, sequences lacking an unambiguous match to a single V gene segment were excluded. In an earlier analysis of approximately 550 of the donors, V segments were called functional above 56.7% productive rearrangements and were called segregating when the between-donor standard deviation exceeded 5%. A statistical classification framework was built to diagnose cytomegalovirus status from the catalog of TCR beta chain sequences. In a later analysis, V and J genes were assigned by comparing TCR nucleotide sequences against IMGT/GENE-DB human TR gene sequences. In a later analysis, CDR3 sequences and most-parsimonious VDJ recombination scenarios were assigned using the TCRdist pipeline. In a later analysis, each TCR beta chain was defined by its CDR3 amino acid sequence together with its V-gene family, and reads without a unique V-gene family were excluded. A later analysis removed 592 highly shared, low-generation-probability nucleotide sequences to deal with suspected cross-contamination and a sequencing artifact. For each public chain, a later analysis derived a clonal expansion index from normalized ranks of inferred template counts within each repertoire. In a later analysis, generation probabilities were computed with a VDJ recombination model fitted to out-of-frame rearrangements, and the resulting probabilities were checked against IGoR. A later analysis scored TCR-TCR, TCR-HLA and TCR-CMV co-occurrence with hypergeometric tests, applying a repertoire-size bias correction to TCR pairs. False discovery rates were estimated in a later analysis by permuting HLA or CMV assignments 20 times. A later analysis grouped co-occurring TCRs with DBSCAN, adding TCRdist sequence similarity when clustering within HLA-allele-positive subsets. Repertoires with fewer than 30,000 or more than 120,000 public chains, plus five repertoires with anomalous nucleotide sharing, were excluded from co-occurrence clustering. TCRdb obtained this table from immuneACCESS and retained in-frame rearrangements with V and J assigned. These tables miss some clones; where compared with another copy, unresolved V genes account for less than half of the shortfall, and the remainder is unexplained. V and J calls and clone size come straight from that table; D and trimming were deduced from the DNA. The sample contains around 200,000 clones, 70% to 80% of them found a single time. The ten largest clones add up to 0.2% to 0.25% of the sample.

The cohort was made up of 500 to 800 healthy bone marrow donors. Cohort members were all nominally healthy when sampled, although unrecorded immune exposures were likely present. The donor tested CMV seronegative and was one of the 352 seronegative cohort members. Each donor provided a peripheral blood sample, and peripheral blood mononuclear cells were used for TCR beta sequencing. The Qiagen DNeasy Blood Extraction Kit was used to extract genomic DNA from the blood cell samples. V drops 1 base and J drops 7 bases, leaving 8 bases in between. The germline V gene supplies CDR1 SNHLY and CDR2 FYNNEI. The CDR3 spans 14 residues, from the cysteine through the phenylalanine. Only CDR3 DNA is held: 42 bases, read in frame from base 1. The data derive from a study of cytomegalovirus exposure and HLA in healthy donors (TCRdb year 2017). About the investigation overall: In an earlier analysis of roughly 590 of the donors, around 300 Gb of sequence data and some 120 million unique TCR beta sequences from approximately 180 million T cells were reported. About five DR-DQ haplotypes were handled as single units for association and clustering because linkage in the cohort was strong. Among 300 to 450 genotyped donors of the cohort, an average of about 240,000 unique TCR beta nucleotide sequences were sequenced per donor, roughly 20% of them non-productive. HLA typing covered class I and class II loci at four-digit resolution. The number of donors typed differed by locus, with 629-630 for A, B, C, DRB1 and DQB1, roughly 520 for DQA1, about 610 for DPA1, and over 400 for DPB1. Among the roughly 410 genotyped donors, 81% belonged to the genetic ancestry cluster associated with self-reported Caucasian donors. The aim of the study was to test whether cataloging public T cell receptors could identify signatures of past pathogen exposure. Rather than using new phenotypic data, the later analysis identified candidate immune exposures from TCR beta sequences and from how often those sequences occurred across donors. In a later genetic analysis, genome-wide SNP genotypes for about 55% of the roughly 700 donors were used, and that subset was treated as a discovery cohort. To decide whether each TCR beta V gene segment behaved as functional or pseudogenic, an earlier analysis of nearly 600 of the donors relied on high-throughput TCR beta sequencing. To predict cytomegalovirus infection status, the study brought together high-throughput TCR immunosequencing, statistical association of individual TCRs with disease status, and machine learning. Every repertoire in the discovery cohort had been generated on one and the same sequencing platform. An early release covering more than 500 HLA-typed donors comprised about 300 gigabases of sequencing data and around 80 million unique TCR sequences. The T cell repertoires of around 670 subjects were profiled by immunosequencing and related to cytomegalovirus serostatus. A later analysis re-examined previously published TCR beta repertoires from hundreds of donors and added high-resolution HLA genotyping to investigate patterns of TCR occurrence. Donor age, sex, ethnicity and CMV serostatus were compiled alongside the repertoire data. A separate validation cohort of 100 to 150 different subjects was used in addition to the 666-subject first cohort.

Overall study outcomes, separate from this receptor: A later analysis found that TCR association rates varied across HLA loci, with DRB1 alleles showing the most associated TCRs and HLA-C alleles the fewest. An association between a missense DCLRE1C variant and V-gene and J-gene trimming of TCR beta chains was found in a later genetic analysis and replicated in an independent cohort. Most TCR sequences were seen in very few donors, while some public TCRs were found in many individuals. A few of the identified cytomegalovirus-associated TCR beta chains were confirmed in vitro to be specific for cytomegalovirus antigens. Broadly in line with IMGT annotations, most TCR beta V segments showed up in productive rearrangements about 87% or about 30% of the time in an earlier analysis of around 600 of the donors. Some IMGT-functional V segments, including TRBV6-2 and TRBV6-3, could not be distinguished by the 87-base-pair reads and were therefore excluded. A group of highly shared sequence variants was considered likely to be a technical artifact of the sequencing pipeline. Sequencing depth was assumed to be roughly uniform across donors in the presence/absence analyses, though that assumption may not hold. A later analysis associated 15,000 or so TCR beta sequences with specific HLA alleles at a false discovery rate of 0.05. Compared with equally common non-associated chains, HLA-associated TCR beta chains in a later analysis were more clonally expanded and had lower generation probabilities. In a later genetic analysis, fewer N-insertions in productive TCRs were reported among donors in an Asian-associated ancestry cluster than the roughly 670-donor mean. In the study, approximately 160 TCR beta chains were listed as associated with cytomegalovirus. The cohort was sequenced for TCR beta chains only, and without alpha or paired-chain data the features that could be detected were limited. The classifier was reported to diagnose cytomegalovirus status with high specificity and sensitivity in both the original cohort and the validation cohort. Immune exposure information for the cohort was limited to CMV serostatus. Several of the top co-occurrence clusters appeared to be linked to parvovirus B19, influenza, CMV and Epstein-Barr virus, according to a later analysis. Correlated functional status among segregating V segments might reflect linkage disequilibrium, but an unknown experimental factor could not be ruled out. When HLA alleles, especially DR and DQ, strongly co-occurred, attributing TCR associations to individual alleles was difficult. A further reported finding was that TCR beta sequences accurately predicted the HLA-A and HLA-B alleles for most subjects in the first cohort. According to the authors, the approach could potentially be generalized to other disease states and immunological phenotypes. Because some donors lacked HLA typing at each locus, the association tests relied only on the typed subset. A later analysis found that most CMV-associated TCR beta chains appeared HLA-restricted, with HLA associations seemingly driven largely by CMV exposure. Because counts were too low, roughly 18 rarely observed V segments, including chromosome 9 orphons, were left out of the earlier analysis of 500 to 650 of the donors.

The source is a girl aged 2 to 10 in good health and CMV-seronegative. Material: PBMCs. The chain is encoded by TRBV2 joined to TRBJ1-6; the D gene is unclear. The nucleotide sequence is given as TGTGCCAGCAGTGAAGGGAGAAGCAATTCACCCCTCCACTTT. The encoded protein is CASSEGRSNSPLHF.